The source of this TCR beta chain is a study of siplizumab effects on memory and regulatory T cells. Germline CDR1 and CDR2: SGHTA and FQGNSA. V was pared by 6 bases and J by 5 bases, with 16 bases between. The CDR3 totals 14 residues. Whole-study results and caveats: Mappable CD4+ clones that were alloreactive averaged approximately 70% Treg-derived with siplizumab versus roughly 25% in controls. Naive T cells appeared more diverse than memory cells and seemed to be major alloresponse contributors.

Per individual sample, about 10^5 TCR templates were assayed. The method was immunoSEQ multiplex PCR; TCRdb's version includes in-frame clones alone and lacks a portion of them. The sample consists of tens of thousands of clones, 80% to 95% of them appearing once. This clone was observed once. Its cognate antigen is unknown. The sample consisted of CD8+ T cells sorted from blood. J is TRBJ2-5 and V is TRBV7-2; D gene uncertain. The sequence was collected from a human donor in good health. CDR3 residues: CASSFVMVGETQYF. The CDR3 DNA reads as TGTGCCAGCAGTTTCGTAATGGTGGGTGAGACCCAGTACTTC.